Listed below are T cell receptor beta chains from one sample, sequenced in a study of vaccination and CD4 T cells after COVID-19. These receptors have no known antigen. TCRdb re-called the PCR reads with MiXCR, one entry per CDR3 protein. Altogether about 11,000 distinct CDR3 sequences are present, around two thirds being singletons, with the ten largest covering 7.5% to 8%. The source material was CD4+ T cells from blood, cultured in vitro. These receptors were obtained from a human donor who had recovered from COVID-19. CDR3s include the opening cysteine and the closing phenylalanine or tryptophan. D genes are given only for firm matches. Clone size, where shown, is once, few, many, or a class for clones that have expanded.

clone_size d_call j_call v_call cdr3_nt cdr3_aa
NA NA TRBJ2-3 TRBV9 TGTGCCAGCAGCGTAACAGGCCTTAGCACAGATACGCAGTATTTT CASSVTGLSTDTQYF
once TRBD1 TRBJ1-5 TRBV2 TGTGCCAGCAGTGAACAGGGGGCTCCCCAGCCCCAGCATTTT CASSEQGAPQPQHF
NA NA TRBJ2-1 TRBV23-1 TGCGCCAGCAGTCAATCGATGCGACCAAACAATGAGCAGTTCTTC CASSQSMRPNNEQFF
NA NA TRBJ1-1 TRBV25-1 TGTGCCAGCAGTGATCGGTTTGAAGCTTTCTTT CASSDRFEAFF
few TRBD1 TRBJ1-2 TRBV18 TGTGCCAGCTCATCAGGGACAGGGGAGTTCTATGGCTACACCTTC CASSSGTGEFYGYTF
NA TRBD1 TRBJ1-1 TRBV20-1 TGCAGTGCTAGACTCCTGACAGGGGGCTGGCGAGCTTTCTTT CSARLLTGGWRAFF
NA NA TRBJ1-2 TRBV6-5 TGTGCCAGCAGTTACAGGGCAGGCTATGGCTACACCTTC CASSYRAGYGYTF
once NA TRBJ2-7 TRBV27 TGTGCCAGCAGCCAATACGCAAGCTCCTACGAGCAGTACTTC CASSQYASSYEQYF
NA TRBD2 TRBJ2-1 TRBV27 TGTGCCAGCCGTCGACTAGCGGGATCGGAAGAGCAGTTCTTC CASRRLAGSEEQFF
NA NA TRBJ2-7 TRBV15 TGTGCCACCAGCAGAGGGGGCCACGAGCAGTACTTC CATSRGGHEQYF
NA NA TRBJ1-2 TRBV6-5 TGTGCCAGCAGTTACTCGATGGGCCCCTCAGGCTACACCTTC CASSYSMGPSGYTF
NA NA TRBJ1-3 TRBV20-1 TGCAGTGCCTCCGGAGGAAACACCATATATTTT CSASGGNTIYF
NA TRBD2 TRBJ2-5 TRBV11-3 TGTGCCAGCAGCCCCGGCGGGGGTGAGACCCAGTACTTC CASSPGGGETQYF
NA NA TRBJ2-5 TRBV5-1 TGCGCCAGCAGCTTGGTATCGGCAGGCCTAAACCAAGAGACCCAGTACTTC CASSLVSAGLNQETQYF
NA NA TRBJ1-5 TRBV27 TGTGCCAGCAGTTTATCGAGGGGGGCCCTGGGCAATCAGCCCCAGCATTTT CASSLSRGALGNQPQHF
once NA TRBJ1-2 TRBV6-2/TRBV6-3 TGTGCCAGCAGCAGAGACTTAGGGTATGGCTACATCTTC CASSRDLGYGYIF
NA NA TRBJ1-6 TRBV9 TGTGCCAGCAGCTCTAGAACCGGCGTGAATTCACCCCTCCACTTT CASSSRTGVNSPLHF
once NA TRBJ1-5 TRBV20-1 TGCAGTGCTGAACAGGGTAGCAATCAGCCCCAGCATTTT CSAEQGSNQPQHF
NA NA TRBJ2-7 TRBV28 TGTGCCAGCAGTGCAGCGGTAAGCTACGAGCAGTACTTC CASSAAVSYEQYF
NA TRBD1 TRBJ1-5 TRBV6-5 TGTGCCAGCAGTTACAGACACGGACAGGGGAGCCAGCCCCAGCATTTT CASSYRHGQGSQPQHF
NA NA TRBJ1-2 TRBV27 TGTGCCAGCAGACAGACCCCCCAGTCTTACCATGGCTACACCTTC CASRQTPQSYHGYTF
NA NA TRBJ1-2 TRBV7-9 TGTGCCAGCAGCCCCCGAGCACAGGGACCCGTTTCTGTTGGCTACACCTTC CASSPRAQGPVSVGYTF
NA TRBD1 TRBJ1-4 TRBV20-1 TGCAGTGCCCGACAGGGGGCGGGTGAAAAACTGTTTTTT CSARQGAGEKLFF
once TRBD2 TRBJ2-4 TRBV7-2 TGTGCCAGCAGCATCAGGCGGGGGGCCGGAGCCAAAAACATTCAGTACTTC CASSIRRGAGAKNIQYF
NA TRBD1 TRBJ1-2 TRBV28 TGTGCCAGCTCCTTAGGGGGACAGAACTATGGCTACACCTTC CASSLGGQNYGYTF
NA NA TRBJ1-2 TRBV7-3 TGTGCCAGCAGCTTGAGAGCAGGGCAAGGCTACACCTTC CASSLRAGQGYTF
NA NA TRBJ2-3 TRBV5-4 TGTGCCAGCAGCTTCCGGGTCACAGATACGCAGTATTTT CASSFRVTDTQYF
NA TRBD1 TRBJ1-2 TRBV20-1 TGCAGTGCTAGAGGATCAGGGGGCGGTGGCTATGGCTACACCTTC CSARGSGGGGYGYTF
NA NA TRBJ1-5 TRBV28 TGTGCCAGCAGTTCGGGGAATAAGCCCCAGCATTTT CASSSGNKPQHF
NA NA TRBJ1-1 TRBV27 TGTGCCAGCCCTTCGACGCCTCAATCGTTCCACACTGAAGCTTTCTTT CASPSTPQSFHTEAFF
NA TRBD2 TRBJ2-1 TRBV28 TGTGCCAGCAATTCGGGACTAGCGAGCTCCTACAATGAGCAGTTCTTC CASNSGLASSYNEQFF
few NA TRBJ2-2 TRBV6-1 TGTGCCAGCACTGACCGGGACACTGGAAACACCGGGGAGCTGTTTTTT CASTDRDTGNTGELFF
few NA TRBJ1-1 TRBV28 TGTGCCAGCATCCCTTCCCGGGGAATGAACACTGAAGCTTTCTTT CASIPSRGMNTEAFF
NA NA TRBJ1-6 TRBV10-3 TGTGCCATCAATCCGGGACGCTCGGGTTCACCCCTCCACTTT CAINPGRSGSPLHF
few NA TRBJ1-1 TRBV7-2 TGTGCCAGCAGCTTAGCGGTACCTGAAGCTTTCTTT CASSLAVPEAFF
NA NA TRBJ2-2 TRBV7-7 TGTGCTAGCAGCGCATGGACTACAGGGGAGCTGTTTTTT CASSAWTTGELFF
NA TRBD2 TRBJ2-7 TRBV20-1 TGCAGTGCTGCCGGGACTAGCGGGAGGGACTCCTACGAGCAGTACTTC CSAAGTSGRDSYEQYF
few NA TRBJ1-3 TRBV20-1 TGCAGTGCTAGCAAAGGAGGGACGGCTGGAAACACCATATATTTT CSASKGGTAGNTIYF
NA TRBD2 TRBJ2-1 TRBV20-1 TGCAGTGCTAGATACCGGACTAGCGGGAGGATCACCTACAATGAGCAGTTCTTC CSARYRTSGRITYNEQFF
few NA TRBJ1-1 TRBV7-6 TGTGCCAGCAGCCTTCAGCGTTACACTGAAGCTTTCTTT CASSLQRYTEAFF
NA TRBD1 TRBJ2-1 TRBV15 TGTGCCACCAGCAGGACCGGGACAGGGACCGACAATGAGCAGTTCTTC CATSRTGTGTDNEQFF
NA NA TRBJ2-3 TRBV7-2 TGTGCCAGCAGCAAGGCTTTGGGCACAGATACGCAGTATTTT CASSKALGTDTQYF
NA NA TRBJ2-1 TRBV27 TGTGCCAGCAGTTTAGTGGTGGGGGGAGATGAGCAGTTCTTC CASSLVVGGDEQFF
NA TRBD1 TRBJ2-7 TRBV24-1 TGTGCCACCAGTGGGGCCGGGACAGGGGTCCACGAGCAGTACTTC CATSGAGTGVHEQYF
NA TRBD2 TRBJ2-7 TRBV6-5 TGTGCCAGCAGTTACTCGGGGAGGGGATACGAGCAGTACTTC CASSYSGRGYEQYF
NA NA TRBJ1-2 TRBV6-2/TRBV6-3 TGTGCCAGCAGGTACGGACGCGGCTACACCTTC CASRYGRGYTF
once NA TRBJ2-1 TRBV7-2 TGTGCCAGCAGCTTATCTAGGGACCATGAGCAGTTCTTC CASSLSRDHEQFF
NA TRBD2 TRBJ2-1 TRBV19 TGTGCCAGTAGGAGACTAGCGGGAGGAGGGTACAATGAGCAGTTCTTC CASRRLAGGGYNEQFF
NA TRBD2 TRBJ2-3 TRBV4-3 TGCGCCAGCAGCTATACACATCTAGCGGGAGGGCCCCCAGATACGCAGTATTTT CASSYTHLAGGPPDTQYF
NA TRBD1 TRBJ1-6 TRBV28 TGTGCCAGCAGCCTCCGGGACAGAGATAATTCACCCCTCCACTTT CASSLRDRDNSPLHF
NA TRBD2 TRBJ2-7 TRBV20-1 TGCAGTGCTAGAGATGCTAGCGGGACCTACGAGCAGTACTTC CSARDASGTYEQYF
NA NA TRBJ2-7 TRBV7-9 TGTGCCAGCAGCTTAGTGGACGACGAGCAGTACTTC CASSLVDDEQYF
NA NA TRBJ1-6 TRBV9 TGTGCCAGCAGCGCCGGGACACGTATTTCACCCCTCCACTTT CASSAGTRISPLHF
NA NA TRBJ1-6 TRBV2 TGTGCCAGCAGGGGGACGGCCAATTCACCCCTCCACTTT CASRGTANSPLHF
few NA TRBJ2-5 TRBV15 TGTGCCACCAGCAGAGAGGCGGGACGGGAAGAGACCCAGTACTTC CATSREAGREETQYF
NA TRBD1 TRBJ1-5 TRBV2 TGTGCCAGCAGGGGACCGGGACAGGGCAATCAGCCCCAGCATTTT CASRGPGQGNQPQHF
NA NA TRBJ1-1 TRBV7-8 TGTGCCAGCAGCTTAAGGTTGGGGAGAGGGACTGAAGCTTTCTTT CASSLRLGRGTEAFF